A selection of T cell receptor beta chains follows, all from one sample in a study of blood T cell repertoires in COVID-19. Repertoires were generated with immunoSEQ multiplex PCR, while TCRdb's copy carries only in-frame clones and drops some. Found here are hundreds of thousands of clones, 86% of them singletons; the top ten hold approximately 3.1%. The sequenced sample was PBMCs or T cells enriched from blood (not recorded which). The receptors stem from a woman between 50 and 59 years old in a cohort exposed to, infected with or recovered from COVID-19 (not recorded which). The CDR3 runs from the conserved cysteine through the conserved F or W. D genes are given only for firm matches. Clone size, where shown, is once, few, many, or a class for clones that have expanded.

d_gene: -; j_gene: TRBJ2-3; abundance: -; v_gene: TRBV19; CDR3aa: CATTGRGTDTQYF; CDR3nt: TGTGCCACCACGGGCAGGGGCACAGATACGCAGTATTTT
d_gene: -; j_gene: TRBJ2-2; abundance: -; v_gene: TRBV10-2; CDR3aa: CASSRVVSGTGELFF; CDR3nt: TGCGCCAGCAGTCGGGTGGTATCTGGCACCGGGGAGCTGTTTTTT
d_gene: TRBD2; j_gene: TRBJ2-3; abundance: -; v_gene: TRBV4-1; CDR3aa: CASSQLIAGGGDTQYF; CDR3nt: TGCGCCAGCAGCCAACTGATAGCGGGGGGAGGGGATACGCAGTATTTT
d_gene: TRBD1; j_gene: TRBJ2-7; abundance: -; v_gene: TRBV5-1; CDR3aa: CASSSGTGGWSEQYF; CDR3nt: TGCGCCAGCAGCTCCGGGACAGGGGGTTGGAGCGAGCAGTACTTC
d_gene: -; j_gene: TRBJ2-1; abundance: -; v_gene: TRBV9; CDR3aa: CASSVGDLTWQFF; CDR3nt: TGTGCCAGCAGCGTGGGTGACTTAACATGGCAGTTCTTC
d_gene: -; j_gene: TRBJ1-6; abundance: once; v_gene: TRBV19; CDR3aa: CASQRTVVGNSPLHF; CDR3nt: TGTGCCAGTCAAAGGACAGTTGTCGGTAATTCACCCCTCCACTTT
d_gene: TRBD1; j_gene: TRBJ2-1; abundance: -; v_gene: TRBV28; CDR3aa: CASEIQGAHEQFF; CDR3nt: TGTGCCAGCGAAATCCAGGGGGCGCATGAGCAGTTCTTC
d_gene: -; j_gene: TRBJ1-2; abundance: -; v_gene: TRBV28; CDR3aa: CASSSREYGYTF; CDR3nt: TGTGCCAGCAGTTCACGCGAGTATGGCTACACCTTC
d_gene: -; j_gene: TRBJ2-1; abundance: -; v_gene: TRBV20-1; CDR3aa: CSASSRPPYNEQFF; CDR3nt: TGCAGTGCTAGTTCTAGGCCCCCCTACAATGAGCAGTTCTTC
d_gene: -; j_gene: TRBJ1-2; abundance: -; v_gene: TRBV5-1; CDR3aa: CASSTHEQGRLGYTF; CDR3nt: TGCGCCAGCAGCACACACGAGCAGGGCCGGCTAGGCTACACCTTC
d_gene: -; j_gene: TRBJ1-5; abundance: few; v_gene: TRBV7-2; CDR3aa: CASSSATPSRPQHF; CDR3nt: TGTGCCAGCAGCTCCGCGACACCCTCAAGGCCCCAGCATTTT
d_gene: -; j_gene: TRBJ1-6; abundance: few; v_gene: TRBV7-9; CDR3aa: CASSWWGSGVYSPLHF; CDR3nt: TGTGCCAGCAGCTGGTGGGGCTCAGGGGTATATTCACCCCTCCACTTT
d_gene: -; j_gene: TRBJ2-1; abundance: few; v_gene: TRBV7-6; CDR3aa: CASSPRRGGNEQFF; CDR3nt: TGTGCCAGCAGCCCCAGGAGGGGGGGAAATGAGCAGTTCTTC
d_gene: TRBD1; j_gene: TRBJ1-1; abundance: -; v_gene: TRBV6-5; CDR3aa: CASSRDRGRTEAFF; CDR3nt: TGTGCCAGCAGCCGGGACAGAGGAAGGACTGAAGCTTTCTTT
d_gene: TRBD1; j_gene: TRBJ2-7; abundance: -; v_gene: TRBV6-2/TRBV6-3; CDR3aa: CASSYGTDYEQYF; CDR3nt: TGTGCCAGCAGTTACGGGACAGACTACGAGCAGTACTTC
d_gene: TRBD1; j_gene: TRBJ1-1; abundance: -; v_gene: TRBV19; CDR3aa: CASRTGLTEAFF; CDR3nt: TGTGCCAGTCGGACAGGCCTGACTGAAGCTTTCTTT
d_gene: -; j_gene: TRBJ1-2; abundance: -; v_gene: TRBV19; CDR3aa: CATEDHHGYTF; CDR3nt: TGTGCCACCGAGGATCATCATGGCTACACCTTC
d_gene: TRBD1; j_gene: TRBJ1-2; abundance: -; v_gene: TRBV5-5; CDR3aa: CASSPTGDYGYTF; CDR3nt: TGTGCCAGCAGCCCGACAGGGGACTATGGCTACACCTTC
d_gene: -; j_gene: TRBJ1-1; abundance: -; v_gene: TRBV19; CDR3aa: CASSTSVWTEAFF; CDR3nt: TGTGCCAGTAGTACCTCGGTATGGACTGAAGCTTTCTTT
d_gene: -; j_gene: TRBJ1-2; abundance: -; v_gene: TRBV5-1; CDR3aa: CASSQANSNYGYTF; CDR3nt: TGCGCCAGCAGCCAGGCTAACTCTAACTATGGCTACACCTTC
d_gene: -; j_gene: TRBJ2-3; abundance: -; v_gene: TRBV24-1; CDR3aa: CATSDGQKSTDTQYF; CDR3nt: TGTGCCACCAGTGATGGGCAGAAAAGCACAGATACGCAGTATTTT
d_gene: TRBD1; j_gene: TRBJ1-4; abundance: -; v_gene: TRBV6-5; CDR3aa: CASSFDRGKLFF; CDR3nt: TGTGCCAGCAGTTTCGACAGGGGAAAACTGTTTTTT
d_gene: TRBD1; j_gene: TRBJ1-2; abundance: -; v_gene: TRBV5-1; CDR3aa: CASSSRGASYTF; CDR3nt: TGCGCCAGCAGCTCCAGGGGGGCTAGCTACACCTTC
d_gene: TRBD1; j_gene: TRBJ2-7; abundance: -; v_gene: TRBV5-6; CDR3aa: CASSRDRGQTSYEQYF; CDR3nt: TGTGCCAGCAGCCGCGACAGGGGCCAAACCTCCTACGAGCAGTACTTC
d_gene: -; j_gene: TRBJ1-2; abundance: -; v_gene: TRBV7-9; CDR3aa: CASSPQGTPTRSTYGYTF; CDR3nt: TGTGCCAGCAGCCCTCAGGGAACGCCAACGAGGTCTACCTATGGCTACACCTTC
d_gene: TRBD1; j_gene: TRBJ1-5; abundance: -; v_gene: TRBV20-1; CDR3aa: CSASKGQGNQPQHF; CDR3nt: TGCAGTGCTAGTAAGGGACAGGGAAATCAGCCCCAGCATTTT
d_gene: -; j_gene: TRBJ2-3; abundance: -; v_gene: TRBV15; CDR3aa: CATSRDRGVDTQYF; CDR3nt: TGTGCCACCAGCAGAGACAGGGGGGTAGATACGCAGTATTTT
d_gene: -; j_gene: TRBJ2-2; abundance: -; v_gene: TRBV27; CDR3aa: CASSLNTGELFF; CDR3nt: TGTGCCAGCAGTCTTAACACCGGGGAGCTGTTTTTT
d_gene: -; j_gene: TRBJ1-4; abundance: -; v_gene: TRBV28; CDR3aa: CASSQQGRFEKLFF; CDR3nt: TGTGCCAGCAGTCAACAGGGCCGATTCGAAAAACTGTTTTTT
d_gene: -; j_gene: TRBJ1-2; abundance: -; v_gene: TRBV25-1; CDR3aa: CASSVTGPYGYTF; CDR3nt: TGTGCCAGCAGTGTGACAGGACCCTATGGCTACACCTTC
d_gene: -; j_gene: TRBJ2-3; abundance: -; v_gene: TRBV15; CDR3aa: CATSTAYGSADTQYF; CDR3nt: TGTGCCACCAGCACGGCCTACGGGTCAGCAGATACGCAGTATTTT
d_gene: TRBD2; j_gene: TRBJ2-1; abundance: -; v_gene: TRBV3-1/TRBV3-2; CDR3aa: CASSHRLAAENEQFF; CDR3nt: TGTGCCAGCAGCCATAGACTAGCGGCGGAAAATGAGCAGTTCTTC
d_gene: TRBD1; j_gene: TRBJ2-2; abundance: -; v_gene: TRBV9; CDR3aa: CASSGDRRRLNTGELFF; CDR3nt: TGTGCCAGCAGTGGGGACAGGAGGAGATTGAACACCGGGGAGCTGTTTTTT
d_gene: -; j_gene: TRBJ1-5; abundance: -; v_gene: TRBV27; CDR3aa: CASSFDVENGGYSNQPQHF; CDR3nt: TGTGCCAGCAGTTTTGATGTAGAGAATGGAGGATATAGCAATCAGCCCCAGCATTTT
d_gene: -; j_gene: TRBJ1-1; abundance: -; v_gene: TRBV4-1; CDR3aa: CASSRSVQANTEAFF; CDR3nt: TGCGCCAGCAGCCGCTCGGTGCAGGCGAACACTGAAGCTTTCTTT
d_gene: TRBD1; j_gene: TRBJ1-2; abundance: -; v_gene: TRBV5-1; CDR3aa: CASSLGTGRGYTF; CDR3nt: TGCGCCAGCAGCTTGGGGACAGGGCGTGGCTACACCTTC
d_gene: -; j_gene: TRBJ2-2; abundance: -; v_gene: TRBV9; CDR3aa: CASSKTGTPNTGELFF; CDR3nt: TGTGCCAGCAGCAAGACCGGGACACCGAACACCGGGGAGCTGTTTTTT
d_gene: TRBD2; j_gene: TRBJ2-1; abundance: -; v_gene: TRBV5-8; CDR3aa: CASSIRTSGAGGEQFF; CDR3nt: TGTGCCAGCAGCATAAGGACTAGCGGGGCGGGGGGTGAGCAGTTCTTC
d_gene: TRBD2; j_gene: TRBJ2-7; abundance: -; v_gene: TRBV28; CDR3aa: CASSFGLAGLTYEQYF; CDR3nt: TGTGCCAGCAGCTTTGGACTAGCGGGCCTAACCTACGAGCAGTACTTC
d_gene: -; j_gene: TRBJ1-5; abundance: -; v_gene: TRBV12-3/TRBV12-4; CDR3aa: CASSLRSQPQHF; CDR3nt: TGTGCCAGCAGTTTAAGGAGCCAGCCCCAGCATTTT
d_gene: TRBD1; j_gene: TRBJ1-6; abundance: -; v_gene: TRBV27; CDR3aa: CASSMGTGGNSPLHF; CDR3nt: TGTGCCAGCAGTATGGGGACAGGAGGTAATTCACCCCTCCACTTT
d_gene: -; j_gene: TRBJ1-5; abundance: -; v_gene: TRBV4-2; CDR3aa: CASSTRQDSNQPQHF; CDR3nt: TGTGCCAGCAGCACGCGACAGGATAGCAATCAGCCCCAGCATTTT
d_gene: -; j_gene: TRBJ1-1; abundance: -; v_gene: TRBV5-1; CDR3aa: CASKSKNTEAFF; CDR3nt: TGCGCCAGCAAGAGTAAGAACACTGAAGCTTTCTTT
d_gene: -; j_gene: TRBJ2-2; abundance: once; v_gene: TRBV28; CDR3aa: CASRLGSAGELFF; CDR3nt: TGTGCCAGCAGGTTGGGTAGCGCCGGGGAGCTGTTTTTT
d_gene: -; j_gene: TRBJ2-3; abundance: -; v_gene: TRBV12-5; CDR3aa: CASTQGLRTDTQYF; CDR3nt: TGTGCTAGCACACAGGGATTACGCACAGATACGCAGTATTTT
d_gene: -; j_gene: TRBJ1-4; abundance: -; v_gene: TRBV11-2; CDR3aa: CASSSPSSGEKLFF; CDR3nt: TGTGCCAGCAGCTCCCCGTCGTCGGGTGAAAAACTGTTTTTT
d_gene: TRBD1; j_gene: TRBJ1-2; abundance: -; v_gene: TRBV19; CDR3aa: CASRIPGQEYNGYTF; CDR3nt: TGTGCCAGTAGGATCCCCGGACAGGAGTATAATGGCTACACCTTC
d_gene: TRBD1; j_gene: TRBJ1-2; abundance: -; v_gene: TRBV20-1; CDR3aa: CSASSLYRTGKYGYTF; CDR3nt: TGCAGTGCTAGTTCCTTATATCGGACAGGGAAGTATGGCTACACCTTC